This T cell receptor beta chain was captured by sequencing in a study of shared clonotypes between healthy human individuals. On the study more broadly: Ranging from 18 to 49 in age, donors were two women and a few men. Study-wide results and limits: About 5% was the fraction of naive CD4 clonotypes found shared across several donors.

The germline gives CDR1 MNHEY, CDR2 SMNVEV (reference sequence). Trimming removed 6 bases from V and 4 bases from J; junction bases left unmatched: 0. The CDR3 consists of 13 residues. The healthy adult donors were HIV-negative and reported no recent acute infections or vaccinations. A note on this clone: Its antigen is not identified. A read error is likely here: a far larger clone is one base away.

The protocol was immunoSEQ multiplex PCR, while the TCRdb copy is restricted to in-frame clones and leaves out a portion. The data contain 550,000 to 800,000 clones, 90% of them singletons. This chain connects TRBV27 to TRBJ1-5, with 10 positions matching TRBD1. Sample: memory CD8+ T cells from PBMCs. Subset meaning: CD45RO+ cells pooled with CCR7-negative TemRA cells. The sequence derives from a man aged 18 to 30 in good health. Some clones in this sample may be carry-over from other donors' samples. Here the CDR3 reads CASRDRGNQPQHF. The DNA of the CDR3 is TGTGCCAGCAGGGACAGGGGGAATCAGCCCCAGCATTTT.